Below, 17 T cell receptor beta chains from the same sample are listed, as sequenced in a study of blood T cell repertoires in COVID-19 (dated by TCRdb to the early 2020s). The library was generated by the immunoSEQ multiplex PCR assay. The clones in this table, taken by TCRdb from immuneACCESS, are in-frame only. Not every clone is retained; where verified, under half of the shortfall comes from an unresolved V gene, and the cause of the rest is unknown. The sample includes approximately 150,000 clones, with 80% to 90% observed a single time. The biggest ten clones account for around 2.7% of the sample. The sample consisted of peripheral blood. The receptors stem from a woman at least 80 years old with COVID-19, enrolled during active disease.

The chain joins TRBV7-9 to TRBJ2-1, with 8 bases lining up with TRBD1. Germline CDR1 reads SEHNR; CDR2 reads FQNEAQ (reference sequence). Germline trimming cut 5 bases from V and 1 base from J; bases unmatched to any gene: 22. The CDR3 has 21 residues. The DNA for the CDR3 is TGTGCCAGCAGCACCCTCTTCCCACAGGGGGGATTCTCGGTATCCTACAATGAGCAGTTCTTC. It yields the protein CASSTLFPQGGFSVSYNEQFF.

J is TRBJ1-6 and V is TRBV2; unclear D gene. The ends were cut back, 0 bases at V and 13 bases at J, with 10 bases in the middle. There are 13 residues in the CDR3. The germline V gene has CDR1 SNHLY and CDR2 FYNNEI. CDR3 residues: CASSEAWGGPLHF. Written as DNA, the CDR3 is TGTGCCAGCAGTGAAGCCTGGGGAGGCCCCCTCCACTTT.

This clone has just a few counts. The chain joins TRBV27 to TRBJ1-4; 7 positions agree with TRBD1. Germline values: CDR1 MNHEY, CDR2 SMNVEV (reference sequence). The CDR3 has 14 amino acids. Trimming removed 2 bases from V and 6 bases from J; junction bases left unmatched: 3. DNA for the CDR3: TGTGCCAGCAGTTTACTGGGACAGCATGAAAAACTGTTTTTT. Its protein is CASSLLGQHEKLFF.

This chain links TRBV5-1 with TRBJ2-1, with 11 nucleotides matching TRBD2. Germline V gene sequence: CDR1 SGHRS, CDR2 YFSETQ. V gave up 3 bases and J gave up 0 bases; unmatched junction bases: 5. The CDR3 extends over 17 amino acids. For the CDR3, the DNA is TGCGCCAGCAGCTCAGGACTAGCGGGCAGCTCCTACAATGAGCAGTTCTTC. It yields the protein CASSSGLAGSSYNEQFF.

The chain recombines TRBV5-4 with TRBJ2-7, with TRBD2 matching 9 bases. V trimming: 5 bases; J trimming: 6 bases; junction bases outside the gene matches: 12. CDR3 length equals 15 residues. CDR1 is SGHNT, CDR2 YYREEE, per germline (reference sequence). CDR3 DNA: TGTGCCAGCAGTCCTAGCGGGGCCCGCTACAGCGAGCAGTACTTC. Protein: CASSPSGARYSEQYF.

CDR3 nucleotide sequence: TGCAGCGCCGGCGTCGGTAACTATGGCTACACCTTC. This encodes CSAGVGNYGYTF. The chain recombines TRBV29-1 with TRBJ1-2; no clear D. Trimming removed 7 bases at V and 1 base at J, with 10 bases between. CDR1 is SQVTM, CDR2 ANQGSEA, per germline. The CDR3 extends over 12 amino acids.

This clone came up once. This chain links TRBV18 with TRBJ2-4; D is unresolved. The CDR3 is 15 amino acids. Germline V gene data show CDR1 as KGHSH and CDR2 as LQKENI. Trimming took 0 bases from V and 2 from J, leaving 8 bases between them. The CDR3 region is CASSPPATTKNIQYF. CDR3 coding DNA: TGTGCCAGCTCACCACCAGCTACGACCAAAAACATTCAGTACTTC.

The rearrangement joins TRBV3-1 (or the pseudogene TRBV3-2) to TRBJ2-2; 12 positions agree with TRBD1. J lost 4 bases, V lost 2 bases, and 8 bases had no gene match. Germline-derived CDR1 and CDR2 are LGHDT and YNNKEL (reference sequence). CDR3 length: 18 amino acids. The CDR3 loop is CASSQTPGQGAGTGELFF. DNA of the CDR3: TGTGCCAGCAGCCAAACCCCGGGACAGGGGGCCGGCACCGGGGAGCTGTTTTTT.

The chain has TRBV19 and TRBJ2-1; a possible D gene is TRBD1 (7 bases). CDR1 is LNHDA and CDR2 is SQIVND in the germline V gene (reference sequence). The CDR3 consists of 12 residues. V was cut by 9 bases and J by 7 bases, with 13 bases left in between. CDR3 residues: CASRGESNEQFF. DNA for the CDR3: TGTGCCAGCAGGGGGGAATCAAATGAGCAGTTCTTC.

J is TRBJ2-5 and V is TRBV4-2; TRBD2 matches 7 bases. The V segment lost 0 bases and the J segment 10 bases; nucleotides outside the gene matches: 8. The CDR3 covers 14 residues. Germline V gene lookup returns CDR1 LGHNA and CDR2 YNFKEQ. CDR3 sequence (DNA): TGTGCCAGCAGCCAAGATGGCCTAGAGCGGGGCCAGTACTTC. The encoded protein is CASSQDGLERGQYF.

This chain links TRBV6-5 with TRBJ2-1, with 11 bases aligning to TRBD1. In germline, CDR1 is MNHEY, CDR2 SVGAGI. V lost 0 bases, J lost 7 bases, and 5 bases stayed unmatched. This CDR3 spans 16 amino acids. Written as DNA, the CDR3 is TGTGCCAGCAGTTACTCGAGGGACAGGGGGTGGAATGAGCAGTTCTTC. Translation: CASSYSRDRGWNEQFF.

J is TRBJ2-1 and V is TRBV28; possible D gene TRBD2, 5 bases. V lost 6 bases to trimming and J lost 7 bases, with 10 bases between them. CDR3 length: 12 amino acids. Germline V gives CDR1 MDHEN, CDR2 SYDVKM. The CDR3 DNA reads TGTGCCAGCAGGATGAGCGGAAATGAGCAGTTCTTC. Encoded protein: CASRMSGNEQFF.

CDR3 region: CAISGTGNIQYF. The CDR3 DNA reads TGTGCCATCAGTGGGACAGGGAACATTCAGTACTTC. The rearrangement uses TRBV10-3 and TRBJ2-4, with TRBD1 matching over 8 bases. The germline gives CDR1 ENHRY, CDR2 SYGVKD. The V segment lost 4 bases and the J segment 7 bases; nucleotides outside the gene matches: 0. CDR3 size: 12 residues.

The rearrangement joins TRBV29-1 to TRBJ2-3, with a tentative D call TRBD2 (7 bases). The CDR3 totals 13 residues. Germline assignment: CDR1 SQVTM and CDR2 ANQGSEA. Deletions cut 3 bases from V and 4 bases from J, with 11 bases between. DNA for the CDR3: TGCAGCGTTGAGGCGGGGGCGTCAGATACGCAGTATTTT. It specifies CSVEAGASDTQYF.

The J gene is TRBJ2-7, the V gene TRBV11-2, with 7 bases fitting TRBD2. This CDR3 has 15 residues. The V gene end was trimmed by 1 base and the J gene end by 2 bases; junction bases not matched to a gene: 5. Per germline, CDR1 SGHAT and CDR2 FQNNGV. CDR3 DNA sequence: TGTGCCAGCAGCTTAGGGAGGGCGGGAGCCTACGAGCAGTACTTC. This sequence encodes CASSLGRAGAYEQYF.

The chain employs TRBV11-3 and TRBJ2-7, with a possible D match to TRBD2 (6 bases). V was trimmed by 5 bases and J by 7 bases, leaving 15 bases between them. CDR1 and CDR2 (germline): SGHNT, YENEEA. The CDR3 loop spans 13 amino acids. The CDR3 DNA sequence: TGTGCCAGCAGCACAGACGGGAGCCGGGAGCAGTACTTC. This sequence encodes CASSTDGSREQYF.

The rearrangement links TRBV6-1 to TRBJ2-3, with D perhaps TRBD2 (6 bases). CDR3 size: 16 residues. Trimming stripped 0 bases from V and 6 bases from J, with 16 bases between. From germline, CDR1 is MNHNS and CDR2 SASEGT. The CDR3: CASSEARGGVGDTQYF. CDR3 sequence (DNA): TGTGCCAGCAGTGAAGCGCGGGGAGGAGTAGGGGATACGCAGTATTTT.